This is a list of T cell receptor beta chains from one sample in a study of T cells in Graves' hyperthyroidism and ophthalmopathy. Using its own MiXCR run on the multiplex PCR reads, TCRdb lists one record per CDR3 protein. The table records approximately 430,000 distinct CDR3 sequences, roughly 14% of them present only once. Sequenced material: blood. These receptors all come from a woman aged 18-29 years with Graves' hyperthyroidism. The CDR3 runs from the conserved cysteine through the conserved F or W. The D gene is left open where the match is weak. Clone size is stated in some rows and not others, as once, few, many or a class when expanded.

len	d_gene	v_gene	abundance	j_gene	CDR3nt	CDR3aa
17	TRBD1	TRBV19	few	TRBJ1-5	TGTGCCAGTAGTCCAACGGACAGGGGGAGAAGCAATCAGCCCCAGCATTTT	CASSPTDRGRSNQPQHF
15	.	TRBV20-1	many	TRBJ2-1	TGCAGGGCCTTAATGATTGGCGGCCCCTCCAATGAGCAGTTCTTC	CRALMIGGPSNEQFF
13	TRBD2	TRBV7-9	many	TRBJ2-7	TGTGCCAGCAGCTTGACTAGCGGGGGGGCGCAGTACTTC	CASSLTSGGAQYF
19	TRBD1	TRBV20-1	many	TRBJ2-3	TGCAGTGCTAGAGACTTACGGACAGGGGCTTCCGAACCCACAGATACGCAGTATTTT	CSARDLRTGASEPTDTQYF
15	.	TRBV18	few	TRBJ1-6	TGTGCCAGCTCAGCGGACAGCCTTGCCAATTCACCCCTCCACTTT	CASSADSLANSPLHF
17	TRBD1	TRBV28	many	TRBJ1-2	TGTGCCATCCGAACGGGGACAGGGATTCACCTTAACTATGGCTACACCTTC	CAIRTGTGIHLNYGYTF
16	TRBD1	TRBV30	many	TRBJ1-1	TGTGCCTGGAGGGCAAAACCGGGACAGGAGAACACTGAAGCTTTCTTT	CAWRAKPGQENTEAFF
14	TRBD1	TRBV5-4	few	TRBJ1-2	TGTGCCAGCAGCTCTCCGGGACAGGGGGCGAGCTACACCTTC	CASSSPGQGASYTF
13	.	TRBV7-9	.	TRBJ2-1	TGTGCCAGCAGCTCGAAGGGCCCAAATGAGCAGTTCTTC	CASSSKGPNEQFF
14	TRBD2	TRBV12-3/TRBV12-4	many	TRBJ2-3	TGTGCCAGCAGTCGGACTAGCGGGGACTTTACGCAGTATTTT	CASSRTSGDFTQYF
15	TRBD1	TRBV24-1	many	TRBJ1-4	TGTGCCACCAGTGAGCTGACAGGGGGCAAGGAAAAACTGTTTTTT	CATSELTGGKEKLFF
16	TRBD1	TRBV6-1	few	TRBJ2-3	TGTGCCAGCAGTTTCCGGACAGGGGCCCTCACAGATACGCAGTATTTT	CASSFRTGALTDTQYF
13	.	TRBV29-1	many	TRBJ2-2	TGCAGCGTTGTCGAAGTAGGCACCGGGGAGCTGTTTTTT	CSVVEVGTGELFF
14	TRBD1	TRBV7-8	many	TRBJ1-5	TGTGCCAGCAGACCTGGGACAGGGGATCAGCCCCAGCATTTT	CASRPGTGDQPQHF
14	TRBD2	TRBV3-1	many	TRBJ2-5	TGTGCCAGCAGCCCGACTAGCGGACAAGAGACCCAGTACTTC	CASSPTSGQETQYF
19	TRBD2	TRBV11-1	many	TRBJ2-1	TGTGCCAGCAGCTTTAGCGGGAGGGCCTTTCTCCCCCAATACAATGAGCAGTTCTTC	CASSFSGRAFLPQYNEQFF
13	.	TRBV6-2/TRBV6-3	many	TRBJ2-1	TGTGCCAGCAGTTACGGACTCCTCAATGAGCAGTTCTTC	CASSYGLLNEQFF
15	.	TRBV7-2	many	TRBJ1-1	TGTGCCAGCCGGGGGGTTAGACAGAGGAACACTGAAGCTTTCTTT	CASRGVRQRNTEAFF
17	TRBD2	TRBV6-6	.	TRBJ2-2	TGTGCCAGCAGTTACACGCCCGGGACTAGCGGCACCGGGGAGCTGTTTTTT	CASSYTPGTSGTGELFF
16	TRBD2	TRBV10-3	many	TRBJ2-1	TGTGCCATCAGGAGGGGACTAGCGGGGACCTACAATGAGCAGTTCTTC	CAIRRGLAGTYNEQFF
14	.	TRBV7-2	.	TRBJ2-2	TGTGCCAGCAGCTTTACCACTGAGGGCGCGGAGCTGTTTTTT	CASSFTTEGAELFF
11	.	TRBV29-1	many	TRBJ1-2	TGCAGCGTTGCGGCGGGGAATGGCTACACCTTC	CSVAAGNGYTF
15	.	TRBV3-1	.	TRBJ2-2	TGTGCCAGCAGCCAGGGGCAGGGGAGTAACGGGGAGCTGTTTTTT	CASSQGQGSNGELFF
19	TRBD2	TRBV4-1	few	TRBJ2-2	TGCGCCAGCAGCCGCCAACGGGGGGAGGGAGTGGCGGGCACCGGGGAGCTGTTTTTT	CASSRQRGEGVAGTGELFF
13	.	TRBV7-3	many	TRBJ2-1	TGTGCCAGCAGCTCCCACGGGGCCAACGAGCAGTTCTTC	CASSSHGANEQFF
15	TRBD2	TRBV2	many	TRBJ2-2	TGTGCCAGTCGAGAACTAGCGGGAGGGGCCGGGGAGCTGTTTTTT	CASRELAGGAGELFF
16	.	TRBV18	many	TRBJ1-2	TGTGCCAGCTCACCACCAGGGGCCGGGACAAACTATGGCTACACCTTC	CASSPPGAGTNYGYTF
16	TRBD1	TRBV5-1	many	TRBJ1-3	TGCGCCAGCAGCTTGGGGGACAGGGCCTCTGGAAACACCATATATTTT	CASSLGDRASGNTIYF
14	.	TRBV27	many	TRBJ1-1	TGTGCCAGCAGTTCCCTCGGGGGGACCACTGAAGCTTTCTTT	CASSSLGGTTEAFF
15	.	TRBV2	.	TRBJ2-3	TGTGCCAGCAGTGGAGGTGGGGGGCTGGGTGATACGCAGTATTTT	CASSGGGGLGDTQYF
15	TRBD2	TRBV7-9	few	TRBJ2-3	TGTGCCAGCAGTCCAGCGGGGGGGCCTACTAATACGCAGTATTTT	CASSPAGGPTNTQYF